The entry that follows covers one T cell receptor (beta chain) sequence. As yet, its antigen is unknown. The data derive from a study of cytomegalovirus exposure and HLA in healthy donors. Study-level results: Presence/absence analyses assumed roughly uniform sequencing depth across donors. Analysis performed later found roughly 17,000 TCR beta sequences associated with HLA alleles at 0.05 false discovery rate. Analyzed later, association rates of TCRs varied across HLA loci, with DRB1 most and HLA-C fewest. Rarity held for most TCR sequences, but there were some public TCRs that occurred in many donors.

PCR amplification relied on 60 Vbeta primers (plus 13 Jbeta primers). Generated by immunoSEQ multiplex PCR, the TCRdb table keeps only in-frame clones and is missing some. Of 150,000 to 200,000 clones listed, under 90% are singletons. The length of the CDR3 is 15 residues. CDR1 and CDR2 (germline): SGHAT, FQNNGV. Trimming removed 1 base at V and 2 bases at J, with 12 bases between. V is TRBV11-2 and J is TRBJ2-7; D is perhaps TRBD2 (6 bases). Sequencing was performed on PBMCs. The sequence was obtained from a man younger than 35 in good health and CMV-seronegative. The CDR3 region is CASSLVPGAAYEQYF. The CDR3 DNA sequence: TGTGCCAGCAGCTTAGTTCCGGGAGCCGCCTACGAGCAGTACTTC.